This entry describes one T cell receptor (beta chain). This record comes from a study of blood T cell repertoires in COVID-19. Study details: The United States, Italy and Spain were the sources of the acute and convalescent COVID-19 samples. The cDNA or gDNA used as material had been derived from T cells, B-cell-depleted T cells, or PBMCs.

Authors' analysis steps: Quantification of nucleated cells was approximated via reference gene primer amplification. Profiling relied on immunoSEQ multiplex PCR, and the TCRdb table lists in-frame clones only, not all of them. That table furnishes V, J and clone size, whereas the DNA furnished D and trimming. Found here are 250,000 to 350,000 clones, 75% to 90% of them singletons; the top ten hold over 5%. Trimming removed 2 bases from V and 6 bases from J; junction bases left unmatched: 3. The CDR3 runs to 16 residues. Germline-derived CDR1 and CDR2 are KGHDR and SFDVKD. Seattle patients were enrolled while actively infected and followed longitudinally.

This chain joins TRBV24-1 and TRBJ2-1; 13 positions match TRBD2. This sequence originates from a woman aged 45-59 years with COVID-19, enrolled during active disease. The sample taken for sequencing was peripheral blood. The CDR3 sequence: CATSDWTSGSFNEQFF. DNA of the CDR3: TGTGCCACCAGTGATTGGACTAGCGGGAGCTTCAATGAGCAGTTCTTC.